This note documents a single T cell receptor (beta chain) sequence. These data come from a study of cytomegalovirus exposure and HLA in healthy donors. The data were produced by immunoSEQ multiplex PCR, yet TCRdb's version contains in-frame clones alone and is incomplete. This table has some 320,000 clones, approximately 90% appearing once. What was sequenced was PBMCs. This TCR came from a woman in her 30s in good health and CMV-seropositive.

The CDR3 DNA reads as TGTGCCTGGAGTGTGACTAGCGGAGCAGAGCAGTACTTC. Translating gives CAWSVTSGAEQYF. V and J are TRBV30 and TRBJ2-7; TRBD2 agrees at 9 bases. Germline V lookup: CDR1 GTSNPN, CDR2 SVGIG (reference sequence). The CDR3 loop spans 13 amino acids. V lost 0 bases, J lost 7 bases, and 4 bases stayed unmatched.